This T cell receptor beta chain is from a study of blood T cell repertoires in COVID-19. The overall study: Samples representing acute and convalescent COVID-19 were sourced from the United States, Italy and Spain. Sample material is recorded as cDNA or gDNA derived from T cells, B-cell-depleted T cells, or PBMCs.

Study members were between about 18 and 89 years old and lived in 20 to 30 US regions. As handled by the study authors: Reference gene primer amplification gave nucleated cell count estimates. Sequenced by immunoSEQ multiplex PCR; TCRdb stores in-frame clones only, minus some. V and J calls and clone size are those listed in that table; D and trimming were worked out from the DNA. The data contain over 150,000 clones, 65% to 85% of them seen just once; the ten biggest clones take up about 3.5%. Germline-derived CDR1 and CDR2 are GTSNPN and SVGIG (reference sequence). V lost 3 bases and J 10 bases, leaving 15 bases between the germline ends. The CDR3 length is 13 residues.

The sequencing input was PBMCs or T cells enriched from blood (not recorded which). This rearrangement joins TRBV30 to TRBJ2-2; a possible D gene is TRBD2 (7 bases). This sequence was found in a woman in her 30s who had recovered from COVID-19. CDR3 in DNA: TGTGCCTGGAGGAATCCGGGGGGCTCGGAGCTGTTTTTT. Residues: CAWRNPGGSELFF.